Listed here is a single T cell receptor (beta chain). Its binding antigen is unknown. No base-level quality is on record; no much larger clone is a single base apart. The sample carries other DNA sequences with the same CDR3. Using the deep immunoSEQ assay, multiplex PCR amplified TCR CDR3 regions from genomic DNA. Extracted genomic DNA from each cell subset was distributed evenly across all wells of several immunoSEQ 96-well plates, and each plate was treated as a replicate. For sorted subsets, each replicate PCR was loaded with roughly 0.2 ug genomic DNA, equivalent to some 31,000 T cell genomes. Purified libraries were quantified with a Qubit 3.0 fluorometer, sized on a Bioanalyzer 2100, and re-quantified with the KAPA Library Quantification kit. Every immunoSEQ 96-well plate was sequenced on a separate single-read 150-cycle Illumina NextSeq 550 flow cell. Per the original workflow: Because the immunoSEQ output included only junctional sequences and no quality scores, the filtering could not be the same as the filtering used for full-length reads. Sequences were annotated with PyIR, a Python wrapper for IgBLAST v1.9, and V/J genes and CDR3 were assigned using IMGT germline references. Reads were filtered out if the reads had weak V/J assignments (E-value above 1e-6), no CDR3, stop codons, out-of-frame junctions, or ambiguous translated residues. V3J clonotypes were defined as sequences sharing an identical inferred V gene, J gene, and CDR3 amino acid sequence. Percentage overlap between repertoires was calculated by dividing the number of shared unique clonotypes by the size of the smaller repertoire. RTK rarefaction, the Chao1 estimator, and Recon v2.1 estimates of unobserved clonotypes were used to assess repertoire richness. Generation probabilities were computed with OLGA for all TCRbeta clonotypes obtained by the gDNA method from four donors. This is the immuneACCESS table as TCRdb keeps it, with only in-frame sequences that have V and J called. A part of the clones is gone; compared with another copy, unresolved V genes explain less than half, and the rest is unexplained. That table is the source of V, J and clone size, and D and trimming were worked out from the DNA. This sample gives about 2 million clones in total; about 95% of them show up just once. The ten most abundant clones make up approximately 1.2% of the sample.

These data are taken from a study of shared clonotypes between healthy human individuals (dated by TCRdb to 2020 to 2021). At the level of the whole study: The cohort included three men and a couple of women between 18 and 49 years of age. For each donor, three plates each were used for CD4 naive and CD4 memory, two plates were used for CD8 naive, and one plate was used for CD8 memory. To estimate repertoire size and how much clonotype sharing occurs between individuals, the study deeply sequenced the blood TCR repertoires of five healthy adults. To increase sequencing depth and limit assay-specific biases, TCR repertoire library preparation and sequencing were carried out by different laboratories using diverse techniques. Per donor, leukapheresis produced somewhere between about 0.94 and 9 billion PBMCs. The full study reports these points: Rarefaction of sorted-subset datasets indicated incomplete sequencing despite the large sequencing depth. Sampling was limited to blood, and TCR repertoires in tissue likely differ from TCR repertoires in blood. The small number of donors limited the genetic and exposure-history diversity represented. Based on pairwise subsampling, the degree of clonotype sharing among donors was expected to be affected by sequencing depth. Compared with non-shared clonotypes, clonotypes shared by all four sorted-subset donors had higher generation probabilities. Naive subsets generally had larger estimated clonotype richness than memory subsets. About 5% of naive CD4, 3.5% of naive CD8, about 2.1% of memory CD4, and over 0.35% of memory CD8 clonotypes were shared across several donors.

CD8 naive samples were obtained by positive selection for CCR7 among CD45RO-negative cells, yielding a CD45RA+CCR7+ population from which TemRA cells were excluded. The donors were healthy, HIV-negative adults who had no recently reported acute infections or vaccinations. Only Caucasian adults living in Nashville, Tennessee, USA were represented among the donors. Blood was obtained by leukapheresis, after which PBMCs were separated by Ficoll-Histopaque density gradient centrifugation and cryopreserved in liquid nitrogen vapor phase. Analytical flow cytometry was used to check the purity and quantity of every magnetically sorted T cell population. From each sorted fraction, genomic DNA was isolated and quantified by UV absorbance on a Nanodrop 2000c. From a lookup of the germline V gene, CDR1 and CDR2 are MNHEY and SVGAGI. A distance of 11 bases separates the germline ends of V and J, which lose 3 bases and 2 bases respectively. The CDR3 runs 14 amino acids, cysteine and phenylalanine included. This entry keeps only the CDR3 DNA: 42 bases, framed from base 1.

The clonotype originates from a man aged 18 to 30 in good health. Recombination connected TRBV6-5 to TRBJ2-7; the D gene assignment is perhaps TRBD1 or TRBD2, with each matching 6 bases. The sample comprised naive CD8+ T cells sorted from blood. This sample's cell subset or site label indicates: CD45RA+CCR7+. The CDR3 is CASSYGGGPYEQYF. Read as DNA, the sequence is TGTGCCAGCAGTTATGGAGGGGGGCCCTACGAGCAGTACTTC.